The 18 T cell receptor beta chains listed next were all sequenced from one sample in a study of control samples from healthy donors and cancer patients. The repertoire was sequenced with immunoSEQ multiplex PCR; TCRdb's copy has only in-frame clones and lacks some. Of fewer than 110,000 clones detected, roughly 90% appear once; the ten largest clones hold approximately 19%. Sequencing was performed on PBMCs. These receptors originate from a man aged 60 to 75 with lung cancer.

The chain links TRBV5-1 to TRBJ1-2; 7 bases map to TRBD1. This CDR3 comprises 15 residues. With 4 bases clipped from V and 8 bases from J, the junction kept 14 bases outside the gene matches. Germline assignment: CDR1 SGHRS and CDR2 YFSETQ. The CDR3, as DNA: TGCGCCAGCAGCCGACTGGGACAGACCATGGGAGGCTACACCTTC. Translation gives CASSRLGQTMGGYTF.

The chain employs TRBV12-3 or TRBV12-4 and TRBJ2-3; unclear D gene. V lost 3 bases and J lost 5, with 6 bases in between. The CDR3 runs 12 residues. In DNA form, the CDR3 reads TGTGCCAGCAGTTTCGAAAAAGATACGCAGTATTTT. Translation gives CASSFEKDTQYF.

This clone was picked up a small number of times. This chain joins TRBV25-1 and TRBJ1-4; no reliable D call. Deletions cut 5 bases from V and 6 bases from J, with 10 bases between. The CDR3 is made up of 13 amino acids. Germline V gene data show CDR1 as MGHDK and CDR2 as SYGVNS. The CDR3 region is CASSRAWDEKLFF. For the CDR3, the DNA is TGTGCCAGCAGTCGTGCGTGGGATGAAAAACTGTTTTTT.

This chain uses TRBV11-2 with TRBJ2-1; D is tentatively TRBD1 or TRBD2 (5 bases each). The CDR3 covers 17 residues. Trimming stripped 4 bases from V and 5 bases from J, with 21 bases between. Germline CDR1 is SGHAT and CDR2 is FQNNGV. In DNA form, the CDR3 reads TGTGCCAGCAGCTCCATATCGGGACGGCTTGAAAACAATGAGCAGTTCTTC. Translating gives CASSSISGRLENNEQFF. Filled out from reference TRBV11-2 and TRBJ2-1, the complete variable domain reads EAGVAQSPRYKIIEKRQSVAFWCNPISGHATLYWYQQILGQGPKLLIQFQNNGVVDDSQLPKDRFSAERLKGVDSTLKIQPAKLEDSAVYLCASSSISGRLENNEQFFGPGTRLTVL.

The chain employs TRBV30 and TRBJ1-5; D is undetermined. Germline V lookup: CDR1 GTSNPN, CDR2 SVGIG (reference sequence). The CDR3 has 15 amino acids. Between the trimmed V and J ends, which lost 1 base and 0 bases, there was a span of 10 bases. The CDR3 loop reads CAWSGNGYSNQPQHF. CDR3 nucleotide sequence: TGTGCCTGGAGTGGAAACGGTTATAGCAATCAGCCCCAGCATTTT. Combining the CDR3 with reference TRBV30 and TRBJ1-5 gives the whole variable domain SQTIHQWPATLVQPVGSPLSLECTVEGTSNPNLYWYRQAAGRGLQLLFYSVGIGQISSEVPQNLSASRPQDRQFILSSKKLLLSDSGFYLCAWSGNGYSNQPQHFGDGTRLSIL.

The genes are TRBV12-3 or TRBV12-4 and TRBJ1-5; no reliable D call. V was cut by 4 bases and J by 4 bases, with 5 bases left in between. CDR3 length equals 12 residues. The CDR3 sequence is CASSSENQPQHF. As DNA, the CDR3 is TGTGCCAGCAGTTCTGAGAATCAGCCCCAGCATTTT.

The CDR3 coding sequence is TGCGCCAGCAGGCAGGGGGATCGCACTGAAGCTTTCTTT. Its translation: CASRQGDRTEAFF. The V call is TRBV10-1, the J call TRBJ1-1; TRBD1 matches 7 bases. V shed 6 bases and J 4 bases; nucleotides not matched to a gene: 5. This CDR3 is built from 13 residues. Germline V gene data show CDR1 as WNHNN and CDR2 as SYGVQD (reference sequence).

In this sample, this clone turned up once. This chain uses TRBV7-9 with TRBJ2-3, with D possibly called TRBD1 or TRBD2 (5 bases each). V shed 4 bases and J shed 2 bases, with 16 bases lying between them. CDR3 size: 16 residues. From germline, CDR1 is SEHNR and CDR2 FQNEAQ (reference sequence). For the CDR3, the DNA is TGTGCCAGCAGCTCCGGGGCCTCAGTCCTCACAGATACGCAGTATTTT. It is translated as CASSSGASVLTDTQYF.

CDR3 DNA sequence: TGTGCCAGCTCACCGTCCGGACAGCCCTATGGCTACACCTTC. This codes for CASSPSGQPYGYTF. The gene calls are TRBV18 and TRBJ1-2; perhaps TRBD1 as D (6 bases). The CDR3 has 14 residues. Trimming left V 3 bases short and J 4 bases short, with 12 bases between. Germline V CDR1 and CDR2: KGHSH, LQKENI.

The chain links TRBV7-9 to TRBJ2-1, with TRBD1 matching over 10 bases. V lost 2 bases, J lost 4 bases, and 8 bases stayed unmatched. From germline, CDR1 is SEHNR and CDR2 FQNEAQ (reference sequence). The CDR3 consists of 17 residues. The CDR3 sequence: CASSLPRQGATYNEQFF. In nucleotides, the CDR3 is TGTGCCAGCAGCTTACCACGACAGGGGGCGACTTACAATGAGCAGTTCTTC.

V gene TRBV13 combines with J gene TRBJ2-7; D unclear. The V gene lost 0 bases and the J gene lost 6 bases, with 3 bases spanning the gap. Germline V gene lookup returns CDR1 PRHDT and CDR2 FYEKMQ (reference sequence). The CDR3 loop spans 11 amino acids. The CDR3 is CASSLGLEQYF. CDR3 bases: TGTGCCAGCAGCTTAGGCCTCGAGCAGTACTTC.

The chain employs TRBV7-2 and TRBJ1-6; no clear D. Germline assignment: CDR1 SGHTA and CDR2 FQGNSA. This CDR3 contains 13 residues. The V end lost 1 base, the J end lost 9 bases, and 7 bases lay between the germline ends. The CDR3 DNA follows: TGTGCCAGCAGCTTAGAGGCCAGTTCACCCCTCCACTTT. Translation gives CASSLEASSPLHF.

The genes are TRBV5-1 and TRBJ2-6; D not certain. The CDR3 totals 18 residues. Between the trimmed V and J ends, which lost 4 bases and 4 bases, there was a span of 21 bases. Germline V CDR1 and CDR2: SGHRS, YFSETQ. The CDR3 reads CASSPATAGVSGANVLTF. The CDR3 bases are TGCGCCAGCAGCCCAGCTACGGCAGGCGTCTCCGGGGCCAACGTCCTGACTTTC.

This clone is a singleton in its sample. The chain recombines TRBV2 with TRBJ1-6; maybe TRBD1 (6 bases). CDR3 length: 12 residues. Per germline, CDR1 SNHLY and CDR2 FYNNEI. Trimming pared 9 bases from V and 10 bases from J, leaving 13 bases between. As DNA, the CDR3 is TGTGCCAGACAGGGAGAGAGGTCACCCCTCCACTTT. Its protein product is CARQGERSPLHF.

The CDR3 nucleotides are TGTGCCAGCAGCCACAAGGGGGTAGTTAATGAAAAACTGTTTTTT. This codes for CASSHKGVVNEKLFF. The V gene is TRBV3-1 (or the pseudogene TRBV3-2), the J gene TRBJ1-4, with a possible D match to TRBD1 (6 bases). V dropped 3 bases and J dropped 4 bases, with 12 bases sitting between them. The CDR3 has 15 residues. Germline V lookup: CDR1 LGHDT, CDR2 YNNKEL (reference sequence).

CDR3 amino acids: CASSLGHQADYGYTF. In DNA form, the CDR3 reads TGTGCCAGCAGCCTGGGACACCAAGCCGACTATGGCTACACCTTC. V gene TRBV5-6 combines with J gene TRBJ1-2; TRBD1 might be the D (6 bases). CDR3 length: 15 amino acids. Trimming took off 4 bases at V and 3 bases at J, with 16 bases between the two ends. Germline CDR1 and CDR2: SGHDT and YYEEEE.

As concerns this clone: Germline is not matched at one junction end, which may reflect a read error. V is TRBV6-6 and J is TRBJ1-5, with TRBD1 as a possible D gene (6 bases). This CDR3 is 15 amino acids long. Germline loops: CDR1 MNHNY, CDR2 SVGAGI (reference sequence). DNA of the CDR3: TGTGCCAGCAGTTATCCACAGGGAAGCAGTCAGCCCCAGCATTTT. Translating gives CASSYPQGSSQPQHF.

The chain uses TRBV18 and TRBJ1-4, with 7 positions matching TRBD1. The CDR3 sequence is 16 residues long. Germline V gene lookup returns CDR1 KGHSH and CDR2 LQKENI. Unmatched junction bases numbered 6, after V lost 0 bases and J lost 5 bases. CDR3 amino acids: CASSPPKGAPNEKLFF. The CDR3 bases are TGTGCCAGCTCACCACCGAAGGGGGCCCCCAATGAAAAACTGTTTTTT.